Below are 26 T cell receptor beta chains sequenced from a single sample in a study of Ad26.COV2.S vaccination and SARS-CoV-2 variants. Assay used: immunoSEQ multiplex PCR; TCRdb lists only in-frame clones, some missing. The sample consists of about 350,000 clones, approximately 90% of them appearing once. Treatment specified: approximately 18 received Ad26.COV2.S at low or high dose, single or two shots; about five received placebo; per-sample allocation not given. Day 63 following the first vaccine or placebo injection was when the samples were taken. The material sequenced was peripheral blood, taken in a trial of Ad26.COV2.S vaccine versus placebo. The receptors stem from a person aged 18-60 years who received the Ad26.COV2.S COVID-19 vaccine or a placebo.

This chain links TRBV4-2 with TRBJ1-5, with D hard to call. Trimming cost V 2 bases and J 7 bases, with 9 bases left between them. Germline values: CDR1 LGHNA, CDR2 YNFKEQ. The CDR3 contains 13 residues. The CDR3 sequence: CASSQFLGQPQHF. DNA of the CDR3: TGTGCCAGCAGCCAATTCCTCGGGCAGCCCCAGCATTTT.

The V gene is TRBV7-2, the J gene TRBJ2-1; a weak D match, TRBD1 (7 bases). Per germline, CDR1 SGHTA and CDR2 FQGNSA. This CDR3 is built from 14 residues. Trimming stripped 1 base from V and 7 bases from J, with 11 bases between. The CDR3 reads CASSLESGGNEQFF. CDR3 DNA: TGTGCCAGCAGCTTAGAGTCAGGGGGGAATGAGCAGTTCTTC.

This clone was observed a single time. This sequence joins TRBV4-1 and TRBJ2-7; D is possibly TRBD2 (5 bases). The V end was cut by 0 bases, the J end by 2 bases, with 11 bases between. CDR3 length: 15 residues. From germline, CDR1 is MGHRA and CDR2 YSYEKL. This CDR3 reads CASSQDIQTTYEQYF. In nucleotides, the CDR3 is TGCGCCAGCAGCCAAGATATTCAGACTACCTACGAGCAGTACTTC.

The table lists this clone with a count of one. This chain uses TRBV9 with TRBJ2-6, with 7 bases aligning to TRBD1. This CDR3 has 16 amino acids. Germline CDR1 and CDR2: SGDLS and YYNGEE. The J segment lost 1 base and the V segment lost 3 bases, leaving 4 bases of the junction unmatched. This chain's CDR3 is CASSGDSQSGANVLTF. Here the CDR3 DNA reads TGTGCCAGCAGCGGGGACAGTCAGTCTGGGGCCAACGTCCTGACTTTC.

V usage is TRBV25-1 and J usage is TRBJ2-2; no clear D. V lost 6 bases and J 4 bases, leaving 3 bases between the germline ends. CDR1 and CDR2 from the germline V gene are MGHDK and SYGVNS. There are 11 residues in the CDR3. The DNA of the CDR3 is TGTGCCAGCAGGCTCACCGGGGAGCTGTTTTTT. As protein: CASRLTGELFF.

The chain recombines TRBV19 with TRBJ1-6; 7 positions agree with TRBD1. The CDR3 contains 14 residues. V gave up 5 bases and J gave up 8 bases; unmatched junction bases: 6. CDR1 LNHDA and CDR2 SQIVND come from the germline V gene (reference sequence). The CDR3: CASSLRDRYSPLHF. The CDR3 nucleotides read TGTGCCAGTAGTCTCCGGGACAGATATTCACCCCTCCACTTT.

CDR3 bases: TGTGCCAGCAGAAGAGTTGACGGCAAAAACATTCAGTACTTC. It translates to CASRRVDGKNIQYF. This rearrangement joins TRBV2 to TRBJ2-4; D remains unclear. The germline CDR1 and CDR2 sequences are SNHLY and FYNNEI. This CDR3 contains 14 residues. With 6 bases removed from V and 3 bases from J, the gap between germline ends came to 12 bases.

Only a few counts were recorded for this clone. The V gene is TRBV30, the J gene TRBJ2-3, with 9 bases aligning to TRBD2. Looked up from germline, CDR1 is GTSNPN and CDR2 is SVGIG (reference sequence). This CDR3 has 18 amino acids. V gave up 0 bases and J gave up 2 bases; unmatched junction bases: 12. Here the CDR3 reads CAWSVSILSGSPTDTQYF. DNA of the CDR3: TGTGCCTGGAGTGTCTCTATCCTTAGCGGGAGCCCCACAGATACGCAGTATTTT.

This CDR3 reads CASSLDGGNQPQHF. The CDR3 bases are TGCGCCAGCAGCTTAGATGGGGGCAATCAGCCCCAGCATTTT. This chain connects TRBV5-1 to TRBJ1-5, with D uncertain. CDR3 size: 14 residues. Trimming removed 2 bases from V and 2 bases from J, with 8 bases in between. Germline CDR1 SGHRS, CDR2 YFSETQ.

V usage is TRBV3-1 (or the pseudogene TRBV3-2) and J usage is TRBJ2-5; D uncertain. The CDR3 contains 14 residues. Trimming removed 0 bases at V and 4 bases at J, with 9 bases between. Per germline, CDR1 LGHDT and CDR2 YNNKEL (reference sequence). CDR3 nucleotides: TGTGCCAGCAGCCAAGATGTCCTTGGAGAGACCCAGTACTTC. Its protein is CASSQDVLGETQYF.

The genes are TRBV20-1 and TRBJ2-3; the D gene is possibly TRBD2 (6 bases). Germline V gives CDR1 DFQATT, CDR2 SNEGSKA (reference sequence). The CDR3 covers 15 residues. V lost 3 bases and J lost 0, with 13 bases in between. CDR3 protein: CSASSGGVSTDTQYF. The CDR3 region has the DNA TGCAGTGCTAGTTCCGGCGGGGTGAGCACAGATACGCAGTATTTT.

The gene calls are TRBV19 and TRBJ2-6, with no clear D. Trimming took off 5 bases at V and 0 bases at J, with 8 bases between the two ends. The germline V gene encodes CDR1 LNHDA and CDR2 SQIVND (reference sequence). The CDR3 runs to 15 residues. The CDR3 here is CASSSVRSGANVLTF. CDR3 bases: TGTGCCAGTAGTTCGGTCCGCTCTGGGGCCAACGTCCTGACTTTC.

In its sample, this clone was seen once. The DNA of the CDR3 is TGTGCCAGTAGCCCAAGGACAGGAGCCGGCTACACCTTC. This encodes CASSPRTGAGYTF. V and J are TRBV19 and TRBJ1-2, with 7 bases identical to TRBD1. CDR3 length equals 13 residues. Germline V lookup: CDR1 LNHDA, CDR2 SQIVND (reference sequence). V gave up 6 bases and J gave up 8 bases; unmatched junction bases: 9.

This sequence joins TRBV28 and TRBJ1-1; a possible D gene is TRBD1 (5 bases). The germline CDR1 and CDR2 sequences are MDHEN and SYDVKM. This CDR3 spans 14 amino acids. With 3 bases removed from V and 1 base from J, the gap between germline ends came to 9 bases. The CDR3 sequence is CASSFYRRNTEAFF. The CDR3 region has the DNA TGTGCCAGCAGTTTTTACAGGAGGAACACTGAAGCTTTCTTT.

This sequence joins TRBV28 and TRBJ2-3, with TRBD2 as a possible D gene (5 bases). CDR3 length: 15 amino acids. CDR1 and CDR2 (germline): MDHEN, SYDVKM. Trimming removed 3 bases from V and 4 bases from J, with 14 bases in between. The DNA for the CDR3 is TGTGCCAGCAGTTTCGGCCGGGAAGGGCCAGATACGCAGTATTTT. This translates into CASSFGREGPDTQYF.

J is TRBJ1-1 and V is TRBV4-2, with D possibly being TRBD1 (5 bases). The germline V gene encodes CDR1 LGHNA and CDR2 YNFKEQ. V was trimmed by 1 base and J by 1 base, leaving 10 bases between them. The CDR3 spans 15 residues. CDR3 DNA sequence: TGTGCCAGCAGCCAAGTACGGGGGAGGAACACTGAAGCTTTCTTT. Protein product: CASSQVRGRNTEAFF.

The chain employs TRBV28 and TRBJ2-7; 7 positions match TRBD1. The CDR3 contains 15 residues. CDR1 and CDR2 from the germline V gene are MDHEN and SYDVKM. J was trimmed by 5 bases and V by 6 bases; bases with no gene match: 13. The CDR3 loop reads CASSLRTRGIDEQYF. The CDR3 bases are TGTGCCAGCAGCCTCCGAACCAGGGGGATTGACGAGCAGTACTTC.

J is TRBJ2-3 and V is TRBV27, with TRBD2 identical over 11 bases. The germline CDR1 and CDR2 sequences are MNHEY and SMNVEV (reference sequence). Trimming at V came to 4 bases and at J to 3 bases, leaving 3 bases not matched to a gene. The CDR3 spans 15 residues. DNA of the CDR3: TGTGCCAGCAGTTCCCCTAGCGGGAGGACAGATACGCAGTATTTT. Protein: CASSSPSGRTDTQYF.

V is TRBV7-9 and J is TRBJ2-7; 9 nucleotides line up with TRBD2. The CDR3 is made up of 16 amino acids. V lost 5 bases and J lost 6; bases outside the gene matches: 14. Germline CDR1 and CDR2: SEHNR and FQNEAQ (reference sequence). CDR3 in DNA: TGTGCCAGCAGCGGTTGGGAGAGCGGGAGGTCGGGCGAGCAGTACTTC. Translated: CASSGWESGRSGEQYF.

This clone was counted a few times. The chain's CDR3 is CASSNGQVEETQYF. In nucleotides, the CDR3 is TGCGCCAGCAGCAACGGACAAGTTGAAGAGACCCAGTACTTC. The chain links TRBV5-1 to TRBJ2-5; weak D call: TRBD1 (5 bases). CDR1 and CDR2 (germline): SGHRS, YFSETQ. The CDR3 covers 14 residues. The ends were cut back, 4 bases at V and 3 bases at J, with 13 bases in the middle.

This chain joins TRBV11-3 and TRBJ1-1, with D possibly TRBD1 on 5 matching bases. The CDR3 covers 13 residues. Germline lookup yields CDR1 SGHNT and CDR2 YENEEA. Trimming stripped 5 bases from V and 8 bases from J, with 15 bases between. The CDR3: CASSPDGEGEAFF. DNA of the CDR3: TGTGCCAGCAGCCCCGATGGGGAGGGGGAAGCTTTCTTT.

The CDR3 sequence: CASSSRTGEGTYNEQFF. The CDR3, as DNA: TGTGCCAGCAGTTCTAGGACAGGGGAGGGGACTTACAATGAGCAGTTCTTC. V gene TRBV28 combines with J gene TRBJ2-1, with 9 bases identical to TRBD1. Germline CDR1 and CDR2: MDHEN and SYDVKM. This CDR3 comprises 17 residues. With 4 bases clipped from V and 4 bases from J, the junction kept 11 bases outside the gene matches.

In this sample, this clone turned up once. The sample contains more than one DNA sequence encoding this CDR3. This chain joins TRBV29-1 and TRBJ2-2; D is ambiguous. Germline assignment: CDR1 SQVTM and CDR2 ANQGSEA. V lost 1 base and J 4 bases, leaving 1 base between the germline ends. The CDR3 runs 11 residues. CDR3 DNA sequence: TGCAGCGTTGAAGGCACCGGGGAGCTGTTTTTT. Protein sequence: CSVEGTGELFF.

The V and J genes are TRBV28 and TRBJ2-3; 7 nucleotides align to TRBD2. Trimming took 2 bases from V and 2 from J; bases not matched to a gene: 4. The CDR3 has 15 amino acids. Germline CDR1 is MDHEN and CDR2 is SYDVKM. For the CDR3, the DNA is TGTGCCAGCAGTTTACCCAGCGGGAACACAGATACGCAGTATTTT. As protein: CASSLPSGNTDTQYF.

The CDR3 region is CASSPPSADLEQYF. CDR3 sequence (DNA): TGTGCCAGCTCACCACCTTCCGCGGACCTCGAGCAGTACTTC. The J gene is TRBJ2-7, the V gene TRBV18; D not resolved. This CDR3 is built from 14 residues. V dropped 0 bases and J dropped 6 bases, with 12 bases sitting between them. Germline CDR1 KGHSH, CDR2 LQKENI.

The chain employs TRBV27 and TRBJ2-5, with 11 bases lining up with TRBD2. V lost 5 bases to trimming and J lost 2 bases; unmatched junction nucleotides: 16. CDR1 and CDR2 from the germline V gene are MNHEY and SMNVEV (reference sequence). The CDR3 consists of 19 residues. The CDR3 DNA sequence: TGTGCCAGCAGTCCTACCGGGACTAGCGGATTATTACTTCAAGAGACCCAGTACTTC. Encoded protein: CASSPTGTSGLLLQETQYF.